This T cell receptor beta chain was profiled in a study of T cell repertoires in cytomegalovirus infection. Overall study: Matching HLA type and CMV infection were both indicated by public TCR beta signatures.

The study's findings and limits: Cumulative public TCR beta family frequency identified carriers of CMV plus the relevant HLA.

In germline, CDR1 is SGHTA, CDR2 FQGNSA. Trimming removed 5 bases at V and 2 bases at J, with 16 bases between. The CDR3 is made up of 16 amino acids. This clonotype was detected ten times or more. The target antigen is unknown. One entry per CDR3 protein, called by TCRdb with MiXCR from the reads. The repertoire holds some 800,000 distinct CDR3 sequences, 25% to 35% seen once, with around 13% in the top ten. This receptor was obtained from a human donor in good health (CMV status not recorded). Some clones in this sample may be carry-over from other donors' samples. The J gene is TRBJ2-1, the V gene TRBV7-2; D may be TRBD1 (5 bases). Sequenced here: cultured CD8+ T cells from PBMCs, sampled from culture after CMV antigen stimulation. CDR3 sequence reads: CASSAKGQITYNEQFF. The CDR3 DNA follows: TGTGCCAGCAGCGCAAAGGGGCAAATCACCTACAATGAGCAGTTCTTC.